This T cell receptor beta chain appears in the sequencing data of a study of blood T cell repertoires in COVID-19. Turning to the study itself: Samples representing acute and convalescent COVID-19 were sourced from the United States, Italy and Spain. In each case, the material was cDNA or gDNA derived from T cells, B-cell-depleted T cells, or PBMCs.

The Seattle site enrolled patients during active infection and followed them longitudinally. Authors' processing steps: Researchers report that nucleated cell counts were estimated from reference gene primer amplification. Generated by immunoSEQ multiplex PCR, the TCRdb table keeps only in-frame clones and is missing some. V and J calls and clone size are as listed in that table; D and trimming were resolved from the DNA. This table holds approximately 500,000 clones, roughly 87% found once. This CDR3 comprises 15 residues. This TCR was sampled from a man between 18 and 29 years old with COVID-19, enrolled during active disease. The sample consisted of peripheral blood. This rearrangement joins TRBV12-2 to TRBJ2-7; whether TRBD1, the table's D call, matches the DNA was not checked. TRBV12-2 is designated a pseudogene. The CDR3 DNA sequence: TGTGCAAGTCGCCCTCCCGGGACAGGGTCCTACGAGCAGTACTTC. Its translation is CASRPPGTGSYEQYF.